Listed here are 22 T cell receptor beta chains from one sample, sequenced in a study of blood T cell repertoires in COVID-19. Some clones are missing from TCRdb's copy, which holds only in-frame ones; the method was immunoSEQ multiplex PCR. The repertoire has several thousand clones, 88% of them found once; the top ten carry about 7%. The sequenced sample was peripheral blood. The receptors shown here come from a woman aged 45-60 years with active or convalescent COVID-19.

The chain recombines TRBV5-4 with TRBJ2-5; 9 bases are shared with TRBD2. J gave up 2 bases and V 4 bases, and 3 bases lay outside the gene matches. This CDR3 region has 14 residues. CDR1 is SGHNT and CDR2 is YYREEE in the germline V gene (reference sequence). As DNA, the CDR3 is TGTGCCAGCAGCCCGGGACTAGCTCAAGAGACCCAGTACTTC. It translates to CASSPGLAQETQYF.

The rearrangement joins TRBV11-2 to TRBJ2-7, with D tentatively TRBD2 (5 bases). Trimming removed 5 bases from V and 2 bases from J, with 10 bases in between. CDR3 length equals 13 residues. CDR1 is SGHAT and CDR2 is FQNNGV in the germline V gene. The CDR3 here is CASSQAGAYEQYF. The DNA for the CDR3 is TGTGCCAGCAGCCAAGCCGGGGCCTACGAGCAGTACTTC.

The V call is TRBV5-6, the J call TRBJ2-2, with unresolved D. CDR3 size: 13 residues. Trimming removed 2 bases at V and 4 bases at J, with 6 bases between. Per germline, CDR1 SGHDT and CDR2 YYEEEE. The CDR3 nucleotides are TGTGCCAGCAGCTTCTTAGTCACCGGGGAGCTGTTTTTT. Amino acid sequence: CASSFLVTGELFF.

CDR3 sequence (DNA): TGCGCCAGCAAAAAGGCAGGTGAGCAGTTCTTC. Translating gives CASKKAGEQFF. The J gene is TRBJ2-1, the V gene TRBV10-2; D is undetermined. V shed 7 bases and J shed 9 bases, with 10 bases lying between them. The CDR3 has 11 amino acids. Germline V gene lookup returns CDR1 WSHSY and CDR2 SAAADI.

V usage is TRBV18 and J usage is TRBJ2-7; tentatively, D is TRBD1 (7 bases). Trimming shortened V by 3 bases and J by 7 bases, and 22 bases separated the two germline ends. This CDR3 is built from 16 residues. CDR1 and CDR2 (germline): KGHSH, LQKENI. CDR3 protein: CASSPALTGTGVEQYF. In DNA, the CDR3 is TGTGCCAGCTCACCTGCCTTGACAGGGACTGGGGTGGAGCAGTACTTC.

CDR3 sequence (DNA): TGTGCCAGCCAAGGGATGGGACTAGCGGGAGGGAAAGATACGCAGTATTTT. This translates into CASQGMGLAGGKDTQYF. The V call is TRBV7-2, the J call TRBJ2-3; 16 positions match TRBD2. CDR3 size: 17 residues. Per germline, CDR1 SGHTA and CDR2 FQGNSA. V lost 8 bases, J lost 5 bases, and 10 bases stayed unmatched.

The chain combines TRBV15 with TRBJ1-1; tentatively, D is TRBD1 (6 bases). CDR3 length equals 15 residues. Germline loops: CDR1 LNHNV, CDR2 YYDKDF (reference sequence). V lost 1 base, J lost 2 bases, and 11 bases lay in between. The CDR3 loop reads CATSRGRTVNTEAFF. CDR3 bases: TGTGCCACCAGCAGAGGTCGGACAGTAAACACTGAAGCTTTCTTT.

V is TRBV10-3 and J is TRBJ2-1; the D gene is possibly TRBD2 (5 bases). V was trimmed by 2 bases and J by 9 bases, leaving 8 bases between them. The CDR3 length is 12 residues. Germline CDR1 and CDR2: ENHRY and SYGVKD. CDR3 sequence (DNA): TGTGCCATCAGTGAGGGCGCGGGTGAGCAGTTCTTC. This sequence encodes CAISEGAGEQFF.

The CDR3 here is CASSYQGTPPVLTF. The CDR3 nucleotides are TGTGCCAGCAGTTACCAGGGTACTCCACCCGTCCTGACTTTC. The V and J genes are TRBV6-5 and TRBJ2-6; maybe TRBD1 (5 bases). This CDR3 contains 14 residues. V lost 2 bases and J lost 12, with 14 bases in between. The germline V gene has CDR1 MNHEY and CDR2 SVGAGI.

The V and J genes are TRBV3-1 (or the pseudogene TRBV3-2) and TRBJ1-4; D call uncertain. CDR1 and CDR2 from the germline V gene are LGHDT and YNNKEL (reference sequence). CDR3 size: 14 residues. The V gene lost 1 base and the J gene lost 7 bases, with 10 bases spanning the gap. CDR3 amino acids: CASSQGREVEKLFF. The CDR3 coding sequence is TGTGCCAGCAGCCAAGGGAGGGAGGTTGAAAAACTGTTTTTT.

In this sample, this clone turned up once. The chain couples TRBV6-1 to TRBJ2-3; D is perhaps TRBD2 (7 bases). The CDR3 consists of 16 residues. Germline V gives CDR1 MNHNS, CDR2 SASEGT. V was trimmed by 1 base and J by 3 bases, leaving 14 bases between them. The CDR3, as DNA: TGTGCCAGCAGTGAAGTAGGGGGGGGGCTGACAGATACGCAGTATTTT. This encodes CASSEVGGGLTDTQYF.

The V gene is TRBV11-2, the J gene TRBJ1-1, with D possibly matching TRBD1 (6 bases). The ends were cut back, 3 bases at V and 5 bases at J, with 10 bases in the middle. Germline V gives CDR1 SGHAT, CDR2 FQNNGV. CDR3 size: 13 residues. The CDR3 loop is CASSFGRGTEAFF. The CDR3 DNA sequence: TGTGCCAGCAGCTTCGGGAGGGGGACTGAAGCTTTCTTT.

The chain carries TRBV5-8 and TRBJ1-1; D ambiguous. Germline V gene sequence: CDR1 SGHTS, CDR2 YDEGEE. V was pared by 2 bases and J by 5 bases, with 13 bases between. CDR3 length: 14 residues. CDR3 sequence: CASSFSLRRTEAFF. CDR3 in DNA: TGTGCCAGCAGCTTTAGCTTAAGGAGGACTGAAGCTTTCTTT.

The genes are TRBV7-9 and TRBJ2-7; 10 nucleotides agree with TRBD1. The CDR3 sequence is 14 residues long. Trimming cost V 3 bases and J 4 bases; bases outside gene matches: 3. Germline CDR1 SEHNR, CDR2 FQNEAQ (reference sequence). CDR3 sequence: CASSFGQGVYEQYF. The DNA of the CDR3 is TGTGCCAGCAGCTTCGGACAGGGGGTTTACGAGCAGTACTTC.

With respect to this clone: One junction end disagrees with the germline gene, perhaps due to a read error. The chain employs TRBV28 and TRBJ1-3, with D possibly matching TRBD1 (5 bases). CDR3 length: 15 amino acids. Germline lookup yields CDR1 MDHEN and CDR2 SYDVKM. The CDR3 region is CASTLDSLSGNTIYF. CDR3 DNA sequence: TGTGCCAGCACTTTAGACAGTCTCTCTGGAAACACCATATATTTT.

This chain links TRBV4-1 with TRBJ2-7, with 9 bases that match TRBD1. Germline V gene lookup returns CDR1 MGHRA and CDR2 YSYEKL. V lost 4 bases, J lost 5 bases, and 9 bases stayed unmatched. The CDR3 has 15 residues. CDR3 sequence reads: CASSLKGQGSHEQYF. CDR3 nucleotide sequence: TGCGCCAGCAGCCTGAAGGGACAGGGAAGCCACGAGCAGTACTTC.

V and J are TRBV5-1 and TRBJ1-5; 8 positions match TRBD1. The CDR3 loop spans 15 amino acids. V was pared by 3 bases and J by 0 bases, with 2 bases of the junction left unmatched. The V gene's germline CDR1 is SGHRS and CDR2 YFSETQ. CDR3 region: CASSSGQGSNQPQHF. Here the CDR3 DNA reads TGCGCCAGCAGCTCCGGACAGGGTAGCAATCAGCCCCAGCATTTT. Using reference TRBV5-1 and TRBJ1-5 for the parts outside the CDR3, the full variable domain is KAGVTQTPRYLIKTRGQQVTLSCSPISGHRSVSWYQQTPGQGLQFLFEYFSETQRNKGNFPGRFSGRQFSNSRSEMNVSTLELGDSALYLCASSSGQGSNQPQHFGDGTRLSIL.

The CDR3 DNA follows: TGTGCCTGGAGTGTAAATCGTTTACCCGGGGGGCCTAATTATTCACCCCTCCACTTT. Protein sequence: CAWSVNRLPGGPNYSPLHF. The rearrangement links TRBV30 to TRBJ1-6; maybe TRBD1 (6 bases). In germline, CDR1 is GTSNPN, CDR2 SVGIG (reference sequence). V was cut by 0 bases and J by 8 bases, with 26 bases left in between. This CDR3 comprises 19 residues.

The chain has TRBV29-1 and TRBJ2-7; D may be TRBD2 (5 bases). Germline loops: CDR1 SQVTM, CDR2 ANQGSEA. There are 13 residues in the CDR3. The ends were cut back, 6 bases at V and 0 bases at J, with 12 bases in the middle. The CDR3 nucleotides read TGCAGCGTCCAAGAGCGGAGCTCCTACGAGCAGTACTTC. This gives the protein CSVQERSSYEQYF.

The CDR3 region is CASSRGQVIGYTF. DNA for the CDR3: TGTGCCAGCAGTAGGGGACAGGTGATAGGCTACACCTTC. The chain couples TRBV2 to TRBJ1-2; 8 bases line up with TRBD1. CDR3 length: 13 amino acids. Germline values: CDR1 SNHLY, CDR2 FYNNEI. J was trimmed by 8 bases and V by 5 bases; bases with no gene match: 7.

V and J are TRBV2 and TRBJ1-5; D possibly corresponds to TRBD1 (6 bases). The V and J ends lost 7 bases and 2 bases respectively, with 18 bases between them. This CDR3 is built from 16 residues. In germline, CDR1 is SNHLY, CDR2 FYNNEI. In DNA form, the CDR3 reads TGTGCCAGCACTTGGGTAGGCAGGGGTGGCAATCAGCCCCAGCATTTT. Its protein is CASTWVGRGGNQPQHF.

The chain joins TRBV9 to TRBJ2-3; D is unresolved. With 0 bases removed from V and 1 base from J, the gap between germline ends came to 9 bases. The CDR3 spans 15 residues. Per the germline V gene, CDR1 is SGDLS and CDR2 is YYNGEE. CDR3 amino acids: CASSVAVTGTDTQYF. CDR3 DNA sequence: TGTGCCAGCAGCGTAGCTGTGACTGGCACAGATACGCAGTATTTT.